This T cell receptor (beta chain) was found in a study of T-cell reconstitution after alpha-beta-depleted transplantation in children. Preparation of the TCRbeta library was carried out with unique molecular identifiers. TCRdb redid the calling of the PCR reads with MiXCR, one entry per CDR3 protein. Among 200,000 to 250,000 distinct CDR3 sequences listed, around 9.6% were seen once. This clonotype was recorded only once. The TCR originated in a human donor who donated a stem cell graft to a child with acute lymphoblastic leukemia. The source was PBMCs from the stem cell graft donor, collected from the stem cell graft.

CDR3 DNA: TGTGCCACCAGCAGAGATGACACACGCACAGATACGCAGTATTTT. Its protein product is CATSRDDTRTDTQYF. The V gene is TRBV15, the J gene TRBJ2-3, with D unclear. The CDR3 is 15 residues long. Germline lookup yields CDR1 LNHNV and CDR2 YYDKDF (reference sequence). Trimming cost V 0 bases and J 1 base, with 8 bases left between them.